The T cell receptor (beta chain) under discussion was sequenced for a study of T-cell reconstitution after alpha-beta-depleted transplantation in children. The CDR3 is made up of 13 amino acids. Per the germline V gene, CDR1 is SGHTA and CDR2 is FQGNSA. V lost 4 bases to trimming and J lost 1 base, with 7 bases between them. A TCRbeta library incorporating unique molecular identifiers was prepared. TCRdb independently ran MiXCR on the PCR reads; one entry per CDR3 protein. The table lists approximately 300,000 distinct CDR3 sequences, over 9% of them singletons. At least ten counts were recorded for this clonotype.

This TCR was recovered from a boy under three years old with acute myeloid leukemia, due to receive a stem cell transplant. The chain links TRBV7-2 to TRBJ1-1; D remains unclear. The sample consisted of PBMCs, taken before TCRalphabeta/CD19-depleted stem cell transplant. CDR3 in amino acids: CASSSTPNTEAFF. The CDR3 DNA reads TGTGCCAGCAGCTCCACTCCGAACACTGAAGCTTTCTTT. The full variable domain, in which reference TRBV7-2 and TRBJ1-1 provide the parts outside the CDR3, is GAGVSQSPSNKVTEKGKDVELRCDPISGHTALYWYRQSLGQGLEFLIYFQGNSAPDKSGLPSDRFSAERTGGSVSTLTIQRTQQEDSAVYLCASSSTPNTEAFFGQGTRLTVV.